Shown below are 14 T cell receptor beta chains from a single sample sequenced in a study of CD8 T cells in Susac syndrome. Random hexamers were used to reverse transcribe the RNA input (about 0.5 to 1 ug). TCRdb reanalysed the immunoSEQ multiplex PCR reads using MiXCR and keeps one entry per CDR3 protein. The table records about 150,000 distinct CDR3 sequences, around 95% of them present only once. The sequenced material came from CD4+ T cells from PBMCs. The receptors derive from a human donor with Susac syndrome.

The rearrangement uses TRBV28 and TRBJ2-6, with D unclear. This CDR3 is built from 17 residues. V lost 6 bases and J 7 bases, leaving 22 bases between the germline ends. The germline gives CDR1 MDHEN, CDR2 SYDVKM. The DNA of the CDR3 is TGTGCCAGCAGCCCAACTTGGTGGAGCGAAAGAGCCAACGTCCTGACTTTC. Its translation is CASSPTWWSERANVLTF.

The chain combines TRBV20-1 with TRBJ2-5; D is ambiguous. Germline V gene lookup returns CDR1 DFQATT and CDR2 SNEGSKA (reference sequence). The CDR3 is made up of 13 amino acids. Trimming took 0 bases from V and 5 from J, leaving 10 bases between them. DNA of the CDR3: TGCAGTGCTAGAGATGTAGGTTCGGAGACCCAGTACTTC. It specifies CSARDVGSETQYF.

This chain uses TRBV4-1 with TRBJ2-4; TRBD2 matches at 15 bases. The ends lost 4 bases at V and 9 bases at J; junction bases unmatched: 7. This CDR3 has 16 amino acids. Germline assignment: CDR1 MGHRA and CDR2 YSYEKL. The CDR3 here is CASSRGLAGGQSIQYF. As DNA, the CDR3 is TGCGCCAGCAGCCGGGGACTAGCGGGGGGACAAAGCATTCAGTACTTC.

V and J are TRBV4-1 and TRBJ2-4; a weak D match, TRBD2 (6 bases). The CDR3 is 15 amino acids. CDR1 and CDR2 from the germline V gene are MGHRA and YSYEKL. The V gene lost 4 bases and the J gene lost 0 bases, with 10 bases spanning the gap. The CDR3 bases are TGCGCCAGCAGCCTCTTGGGACTAGCCAAAAACATTCAGTACTTC. Protein sequence: CASSLLGLAKNIQYF.

The chain has TRBV7-2 and TRBJ2-7; no firm D call. Trimming took off 5 bases at V and 2 bases at J, with 13 bases between the two ends. Germline-derived CDR1 and CDR2 are SGHTA and FQGNSA. The CDR3 covers 14 residues. The CDR3 loop reads CASSRSGSAYEQYF. The CDR3 nucleotides read TGTGCCAGCAGCCGATCGGGCAGCGCCTACGAGCAGTACTTC.

This chain joins TRBV20-1 and TRBJ1-2, with 7 bases fitting TRBD1. The ends lost 6 bases at V and 8 bases at J; junction bases unmatched: 18. This CDR3 has 15 amino acids. Germline V gives CDR1 DFQATT, CDR2 SNEGSKA (reference sequence). The CDR3 loop reads CSAVGGGAARGGYTF. In nucleotides, the CDR3 is TGCAGTGCCGTGGGAGGGGGCGCAGCAAGGGGGGGCTACACCTTC.

This rearrangement joins TRBV28 to TRBJ1-1; TRBD1 is a possible D gene (5 bases). Germline V gives CDR1 MDHEN, CDR2 SYDVKM. V shed 5 bases and J shed 5 bases, with 18 bases lying between them. This CDR3 has 15 residues. The CDR3 DNA sequence: TGTGCCAGCAGTGCCCGAGGGACGCGTGTTACTGAAGCTTTCTTT. Translated, it gives CASSARGTRVTEAFF. Using reference TRBV28 and TRBJ1-1 for the parts outside the CDR3, the full variable domain is DVKVTQSSRYLVKRTGEKVFLECVQDMDHENMFWYRQDPGLGLRLIYFSYDVKMKEKGDIPEGYSVSREKKERFSLILESASTNQTSMYLCASSARGTRVTEAFFGQGTRLTVV.

This clonotype was found once. V usage is TRBV20-1 and J usage is TRBJ2-1, with 7 bases that match TRBD2. This CDR3 has 14 amino acids. Germline trimming cut 1 base from V and 5 bases from J; bases unmatched to any gene: 5. The germline V gene has CDR1 DFQATT and CDR2 SNEGSKA (reference sequence). CDR3 amino acids: CSARGEGLHNEQFF. In DNA, the CDR3 is TGCAGTGCTAGAGGGGAGGGCCTACACAATGAGCAGTTCTTC.

V usage is TRBV20-1 and J usage is TRBJ2-3; the D gene is possibly TRBD2 (6 bases). V lost 6 bases, J lost 7 bases, and 14 bases lay in between. CDR3 size: 12 residues. Germline assignment: CDR1 DFQATT and CDR2 SNEGSKA (reference sequence). CDR3 nucleotide sequence: TGCAGTGCGACACTAGCCGGGCATACGCAGTATTTT. Protein sequence: CSATLAGHTQYF.

The chain is built from TRBV19 and TRBJ2-6; no clear D gene. Trimming left V 7 bases short and J 0 bases short, with 10 bases between. The CDR3 has 15 residues. Germline CDR1 reads LNHDA; CDR2 reads SQIVND (reference sequence). CDR3 protein: CASTAHSSGANVLTF. DNA of the CDR3: TGTGCCAGTACGGCCCATAGCTCTGGGGCCAACGTCCTGACTTTC. Using reference TRBV19 and TRBJ2-6 for the parts outside the CDR3, the full variable domain is DGGITQSPKYLFRKEGQNVTLSCEQNLNHDAMYWYRQDPGQGLRLIYYSQIVNDFQKGDIAEGYSVSREKKESFPLTVTSAQKNPTAFYLCASTAHSSGANVLTFGAGSRLTVL.

The rearrangement links TRBV3-1 to TRBJ1-1; D gene uncertain. The length of the CDR3 is 14 residues. Germline CDR1 and CDR2: LGHDT and YNNKEL (reference sequence). Trimming cost V 2 bases and J 5 bases, with 12 bases left between them. The DNA for the CDR3 is TGTGCCAGCAGCCAATTCGGGGTAGGAACTGAAGCTTTCTTT. Translated, it gives CASSQFGVGTEAFF.

The chain combines TRBV7-9 with TRBJ1-4; 8 bases match TRBD1. With V trimmed by 5 bases and J by 10 bases, 12 bases remained unmatched. The CDR3 consists of 15 residues. Germline V gene sequence: CDR1 SEHNR, CDR2 FQNEAQ (reference sequence). CDR3 sequence (DNA): TGTGCCAGCAGCGTGGGACAGGAACGAGGCGGAAAACTGTTTTTT. This codes for CASSVGQERGGKLFF.

This sequence joins TRBV5-1 and TRBJ2-3; D perhaps matches TRBD2 (5 bases). Looked up from germline, CDR1 is SGHRS and CDR2 is YFSETQ. The ends were cut back, 0 bases at V and 2 bases at J, with 10 bases in the middle. The CDR3 is 15 amino acids. CDR3 DNA: TGCGCCAGCAGCTTGGGCGGGTTCGACACAGATACGCAGTATTTT. Protein sequence: CASSLGGFDTDTQYF.

The rearrangement joins TRBV25-1 to TRBJ1-1; D is undetermined. The V gene lost 5 bases and the J gene lost 8 bases, with 15 bases spanning the gap. CDR1 is MGHDK, CDR2 SYGVNS, per germline. The CDR3 length is 13 residues. CDR3 nucleotides: TGTGCCAGCAGTACAAATGAACGGCCCGAAGCTTTCTTT. It yields the protein CASSTNERPEAFF.